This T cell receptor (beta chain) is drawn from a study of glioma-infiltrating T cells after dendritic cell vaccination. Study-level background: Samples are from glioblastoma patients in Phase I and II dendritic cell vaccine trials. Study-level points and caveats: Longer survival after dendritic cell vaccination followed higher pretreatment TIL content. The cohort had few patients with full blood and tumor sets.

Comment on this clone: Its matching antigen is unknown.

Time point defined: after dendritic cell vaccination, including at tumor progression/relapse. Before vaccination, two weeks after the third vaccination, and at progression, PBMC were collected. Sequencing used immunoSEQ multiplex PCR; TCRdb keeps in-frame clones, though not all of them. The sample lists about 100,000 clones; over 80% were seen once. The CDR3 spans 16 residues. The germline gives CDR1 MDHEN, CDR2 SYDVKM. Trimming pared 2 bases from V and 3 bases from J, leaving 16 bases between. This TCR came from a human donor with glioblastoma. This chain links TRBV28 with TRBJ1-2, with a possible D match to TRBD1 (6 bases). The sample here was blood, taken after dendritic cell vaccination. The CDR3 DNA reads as TGTGCCAGCAGTTTACCAACAGGGCTGAGTGACTATGGCTACACCTTC. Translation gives CASSLPTGLSDYGYTF.